This T cell receptor (beta chain) was captured by sequencing in a study of control samples from healthy donors and cancer patients. Between the trimmed V and J ends, which lost 1 base and 4 bases, there was a span of 10 bases. There are 14 residues in the CDR3. Germline CDR1 reads MNHNS; CDR2 reads SASEGT. The method was immunoSEQ multiplex PCR; TCRdb's version includes in-frame clones alone and lacks a portion of them. The sample yields 100,000 or so clones, about 90% seen once. The TCR was taken from a young woman in good health. Sequencing input: blood. The chain recombines TRBV6-1 with TRBJ1-1, with a possible D match to TRBD1 (5 bases). The CDR3 coding sequence is TGTGCCAGCAGTGAAGTAGCAGGGTCCACTGAAGCTTTCTTT. As protein: CASSEVAGSTEAFF.